The 27 T cell receptor beta chains listed next were all sequenced from one sample in a study of CD8 T cells in Susac syndrome. With random hexamers, 0.5 to 1 ug RNA was reverse transcribed. Via MiXCR, TCRdb re-called the immunoSEQ multiplex PCR reads, giving one row per CDR3 protein. The sample lists 60,000 to 75,000 distinct CDR3 sequences, roughly 94% seen once, with around 0.25% in the top ten. Sequencing was performed on CD8+ T cells from PBMCs. The receptors here all came from a human donor in good health.

This chain connects TRBV20-1 to TRBJ1-1; D is perhaps TRBD1 (5 bases). The V gene's germline CDR1 is DFQATT and CDR2 SNEGSKA (reference sequence). Trimming removed 1 base from V and 5 bases from J, with 14 bases in between. This CDR3 comprises 14 residues. CDR3 DNA: TGCAGTGCTAGAGCGAAGGGGCTGGAAACTGAAGCTTTCTTT. Its protein product is CSARAKGLETEAFF.

For this clonotype: One end of the junction varies from germline; a read error may be responsible. CDR3 loop: CASTLIGGTGELFF. CDR3 sequence (DNA): TGTGCCAGCACCTTAATAGGGGGCACCGGGGAGCTGTTTTTT. The chain employs TRBV7-3 and TRBJ2-2; D might be TRBD1 (6 bases). Germline V gene sequence: CDR1 SGHTA, CDR2 FQGTGA. The CDR3 length is 14 residues.

The CDR3 reads CASSPVSGNTIYF. The CDR3 region has the DNA TGTGCCAGCTCCCCCGTATCTGGAAACACCATATATTTT. The rearrangement joins TRBV25-1 to TRBJ1-3; D not certain. CDR3 length: 13 residues. V lost 8 bases to trimming and J lost 1 base, with 9 bases between them. CDR1 and CDR2 (germline): MGHDK, SYGVNS.

The chain combines TRBV19 with TRBJ2-2; D possibly uses TRBD1 or TRBD2 (7 bases each). Trimming pared 4 bases from V and 5 bases from J, leaving 14 bases between. Germline V gene data show CDR1 as LNHDA and CDR2 as SQIVND (reference sequence). This CDR3 has 15 amino acids. CDR3 loop: CASSTDREGTGELFF. The CDR3 nucleotides are TGTGCCAGTAGTACCGACAGGGAGGGTACCGGGGAGCTGTTTTTT.

The V call is TRBV6-5, the J call TRBJ2-1, with TRBD1 identical over 8 bases. The CDR3 sequence is 18 residues long. The ends lost 2 bases at V and 6 bases at J; junction bases unmatched: 15. The germline CDR1 and CDR2 sequences are MNHEY and SVGAGI. CDR3 in amino acids: CASSYQTADRGFRNEQFF. The CDR3 bases are TGTGCCAGCAGTTACCAAACAGCAGACAGGGGATTTCGCAATGAGCAGTTCTTC.

The chain carries TRBV18 and TRBJ2-7; TRBD1 matches 9 bases. CDR1 KGHSH and CDR2 LQKENI come from the germline V gene. Trimming cost V 4 bases and J 3 bases; bases outside gene matches: 4. The CDR3 has 14 amino acids. The CDR3 DNA sequence: TGTGCCAGCTCACTGGGGGGACAGGGCTACGAGCAGTACGTC. Translated: CASSLGGQGYEQYV.

The rearrangement joins TRBV6-5 to TRBJ1-1; TRBD1 matches 11 bases. Germline CDR1 MNHEY, CDR2 SVGAGI. The CDR3 has 15 residues. V was clipped by 6 bases and J by 2 bases; unmatched bases: 5. CDR3 DNA sequence: TGTGCCAGCAGCCCCGGACAGGGGGCAAACACTGAAGCTTTCTTT. Its protein is CASSPGQGANTEAFF.

The V and J genes are TRBV27 and TRBJ2-1; 8 nucleotides match TRBD1. Looked up from germline, CDR1 is MNHEY and CDR2 is SMNVEV (reference sequence). V dropped 2 bases and J dropped 3; count of bases not matched to a gene: 6. The CDR3 length is 16 residues. This CDR3 reads CASSLVLGQGYNEQFF. CDR3 DNA: TGTGCCAGCAGTTTAGTCCTCGGACAGGGCTACAATGAGCAGTTCTTC.

This rearrangement joins TRBV4-1 to TRBJ2-2, with D perhaps TRBD2 (6 bases). The CDR3 covers 19 residues. Looked up from germline, CDR1 is MGHRA and CDR2 is YSYEKL. Between the trimmed V and J ends, which lost 2 bases and 4 bases, there was a span of 23 bases. DNA for the CDR3: TGCGCCAGCAGCCAAAATCCCCGGGACCTTTTCGGGGGCACCGGGGAGCTGTTTTTT. It specifies CASSQNPRDLFGGTGELFF.

This chain connects TRBV15 to TRBJ1-2; D remains unclear. This CDR3 contains 14 residues. Trimming left V 5 bases short and J 3 bases short, with 13 bases between. CDR1 and CDR2 (germline): LNHNV, YYDKDF (reference sequence). As DNA, the CDR3 is TGTGCCACCAGCTCTTCCCTGGAGGACTATGGCTACACCTTC. Translating gives CATSSSLEDYGYTF.

The rearrangement links TRBV5-6 to TRBJ2-7; TRBD1 is a possible D gene (5 bases). Germline CDR1 is SGHDT and CDR2 is YYEEEE. The CDR3 is 12 residues long. V was clipped by 5 bases and J by 3 bases, with 9 bases between them. The CDR3 DNA is TGTGCCAGCAGTTTAGGGGACTACGAGCAGTACTTC. This gives the protein CASSLGDYEQYF. The complete variable domain, with remaining parts taken from reference TRBV5-6 and TRBJ2-7, reads DAGVTQSPTHLIKTRGQQVTLRCSPKSGHDTVSWYQQALGQGPQFIFQYYEEEERQRGNFPDRFSGHQFPNYSSELNVNALLLGDSALYLCASSLGDYEQYFGPGTRLTVT.

The rearrangement joins TRBV7-2 to TRBJ2-2, with 7 bases identical to TRBD2. The CDR3 is 15 amino acids. CDR1 and CDR2 (germline): SGHTA, FQGNSA. Losses at the gene ends were 2 bases for V and 4 bases for J; bases not matched to a gene: 4. CDR3 protein: CASSLWGGGTGELFF. In DNA, the CDR3 is TGTGCCAGCAGCTTATGGGGGGGAGGCACCGGGGAGCTGTTTTTT.

The chain uses TRBV12-5 and TRBJ2-5; tentatively, D is TRBD1 (7 bases). The CDR3 has 14 residues. Germline V gene sequence: CDR1 LGHNT, CDR2 FRNRAP. With 2 bases removed from V and 5 bases from J, the gap between germline ends came to 12 bases. The CDR3 DNA sequence: TGTGCTAGTGGTTTGTATCCAGGGGGGGAGACCCAGTACTTC. Translating it yields CASGLYPGGETQYF.

This rearrangement joins TRBV7-9 to TRBJ2-7; tentatively, D is TRBD1 (5 bases). The length of the CDR3 is 15 residues. V was shortened by 5 bases and J by 7 bases, with 21 bases between the two germline ends. Germline CDR1 is SEHNR and CDR2 is FQNEAQ (reference sequence). The CDR3 spells CASSPEGAGYGEQYF. DNA of the CDR3: TGTGCCAGCAGCCCCGAAGGCGCAGGGTATGGAGAGCAGTACTTC.

The V and J genes are TRBV3-1 and TRBJ1-1, with no clear D. The V gene's germline CDR1 is LGHDT and CDR2 YNNKEL (reference sequence). The CDR3 spans 16 residues. Trimming left V 0 bases short and J 3 bases short, with 14 bases between. DNA for the CDR3: TGTGCCAGCAGCCAAGATGACCTTGTGAGTTACACTGAAGCTTTCTTT. It is translated as CASSQDDLVSYTEAFF.

The chain recombines TRBV7-9 with TRBJ2-5; 9 bases fit TRBD1. V shed 5 bases, J shed 9 bases, and the junction held 7 bases outside the gene matches. CDR1 is SEHNR and CDR2 is FQNEAQ in the germline V gene (reference sequence). This CDR3 region has 13 residues. DNA for the CDR3: TGTGCCAGCAGCCCCGGACAGGGGAAGGCCCAGTACTTC. This encodes CASSPGQGKAQYF.

V and J are TRBV7-9 and TRBJ2-1, with 8 bases aligning to TRBD2. Germline CDR1 SEHNR, CDR2 FQNEAQ (reference sequence). Trimming at V came to 0 bases and at J to 5 bases, leaving 3 bases not matched to a gene. There are 15 residues in the CDR3. In nucleotides, the CDR3 is TGTGCCAGCAGCTTAGCAGGGACTAGTAACAATGAGCAGTTCTTC. Protein sequence: CASSLAGTSNNEQFF.

This clonotype was picked up one time. The V call is TRBV27, the J call TRBJ2-1, with TRBD1 identical over 8 bases. The germline V gene encodes CDR1 MNHEY and CDR2 SMNVEV (reference sequence). CDR3 length equals 14 residues. The ends lost 6 bases at V and 2 bases at J; junction bases unmatched: 3. The CDR3 nucleotides are TGTGCCAGCAGCCAGGGGGCGACCTACAATGAGCAGTTCTTC. Its translation: CASSQGATYNEQFF.

The chain has TRBV4-3 and TRBJ2-5; D not resolved. CDR1 and CDR2 from the germline V gene are LGHNA and YSLEER. The CDR3 runs to 16 residues. V was shortened by 0 bases and J by 7 bases, with 18 bases between the two germline ends. The CDR3 sequence is CASSQDHGSRVRTQYF. The CDR3 region has the DNA TGCGCCAGCAGCCAAGATCACGGATCAAGAGTGCGGACCCAGTACTTC.

V usage is TRBV7-8 and J usage is TRBJ2-4, with D perhaps matching TRBD1 or TRBD2 (5 bases each). CDR1 and CDR2 from the germline V gene are SGHVS and FQNEAQ. The V end was cut by 7 bases, the J end by 3 bases, with 19 bases between. The CDR3 is 16 residues long. DNA for the CDR3: TGTGCCAGCACCCCTCTAGGGTTGGGGGACAAAAACATTCAGTACTTC. Translating gives CASTPLGLGDKNIQYF.

The sample holds one count of this clonotype. The V call is TRBV12-5, the J call TRBJ2-1; TRBD1 agrees at 7 bases. Germline V gene sequence: CDR1 LGHNT, CDR2 FRNRAP. Trimming at V came to 4 bases and at J to 2 bases, leaving 5 bases not matched to a gene. The CDR3 runs to 15 residues. For the CDR3, the DNA is TGTGCTAGTGGTTATACAGGGGATCCCTACAATGAGCAGTTCTTC. Translation gives CASGYTGDPYNEQFF.

This clonotype showed up just once. V and J are TRBV2 and TRBJ2-3; maybe TRBD1 (7 bases). Germline CDR1 is SNHLY and CDR2 is FYNNEI. The CDR3 consists of 15 residues. Trimming stripped 8 bases from V and 5 bases from J, with 20 bases between. In DNA form, the CDR3 reads TGTGCCAGCGCCAGGGGGGCTGGGACACAAGATACGCAGTATTTT. Residues: CASARGAGTQDTQYF.

V is TRBV5-4 and J is TRBJ2-3, with D maybe TRBD2 (5 bases). The CDR3 has 17 residues. The germline gives CDR1 SGHNT, CDR2 YYREEE (reference sequence). V lost 5 bases and J 5 bases, leaving 24 bases between the germline ends. The CDR3 region has the DNA TGTGCCAGCAGGTTTACAGCGGACTCAGCGGCAGGAGATACGCAGTATTTT. This encodes CASRFTADSAAGDTQYF.

The J gene is TRBJ2-1, the V gene TRBV7-9, with D unresolved. The CDR3 sequence is 12 residues long. The V end lost 5 bases, the J end lost 8 bases, and 10 bases lay between the germline ends. Germline CDR1 and CDR2: SEHNR and FQNEAQ (reference sequence). The CDR3 region has the DNA TGTGCCAGCAGCCTTGCTGAGGATGAGCAGTTCTTC. It is translated as CASSLAEDEQFF.

The chain recombines TRBV6-6 with TRBJ2-7; possibly TRBD1 for D (6 bases). The V end lost 10 bases, the J end lost 2 bases, and 15 bases lay between the germline ends. The CDR3 extends over 13 amino acids. CDR1 is MNHNY and CDR2 is SVGAGI in the germline V gene (reference sequence). Here the CDR3 DNA reads TGTGCCACCCGACAGGAGATCACCTACGAGCAGTACTTC. Its translation: CATRQEITYEQYF.

The chain joins TRBV12-3 or TRBV12-4 to TRBJ1-1; D is unresolved. This CDR3 contains 15 residues. V lost 7 bases to trimming and J lost 9 bases, with 24 bases between them. CDR3 sequence (DNA): TGTGCCAGCACCTCGTCGGGTCGGGGATTGAAAAAAGCTTTCTTT. This translates into CASTSSGRGLKKAFF.

The chain couples TRBV6-5 to TRBJ2-5, with D uncertain. The germline CDR1 and CDR2 sequences are MNHEY and SVGAGI. This CDR3 contains 13 residues. With 5 bases removed from V and 6 bases from J, the gap between germline ends came to 13 bases. CDR3 DNA: TGTGCCAGCAGTCCCTGGACCGTTCAGACCCAGTACTTC. This translates into CASSPWTVQTQYF.